This T cell receptor (beta chain) was obtained from a study of shared clonotypes between healthy human individuals. Whole-study context: Per donor, three plates held CD4 naive cells, three held CD4 memory, two held CD8 naive and one held CD8 memory.

Sequencing used immunoSEQ multiplex PCR; TCRdb keeps in-frame clones, though not all of them. Of about 2 million clones in the sample, about 95% were seen once. CDR3 size: 16 residues. Trimming cost V 0 bases and J 3 bases; bases outside gene matches: 6. Per the germline V gene, CDR1 is SGHAT and CDR2 is FQNNGV. Terminally differentiated effector memory CD45RA+ cells were excluded by CCR7 positive selection of CD45RO-negative cells. Sequenced: naive CD8+ T cells sorted from blood. The rearrangement joins TRBV11-2 to TRBJ2-7, with TRBD2 identical over 9 bases. The sequence came from a young man in good health. CDR3 sequence: CASSLDAREGFYEQYF. CDR3 sequence (DNA): TGTGCCAGCAGCTTAGATGCGCGGGAGGGATTCTACGAGCAGTACTTC.